Listed below are T cell receptor beta chains from one sample, sequenced in a study of blood T cell repertoires in COVID-19. Profiling relied on immunoSEQ multiplex PCR, and the TCRdb table lists in-frame clones only, not all of them. The table lists roughly 250,000 clones, 80% to 85% of them singletons. Source material: peripheral blood. All receptors derive from a woman aged 60-75 years with active or convalescent COVID-19. Each CDR3 is given with its conserved first and last residue. The order of the fields is J gene, clone size, D gene, V gene, CDR3 protein, CDR3 DNA. The D gene is left open where the match is weak. Rows may omit the clone size; those that give it use once, few, many or a size class.

TRBJ1-1	NA	TRBD1	TRBV2	CASRWGQSNTEAFF	TGTGCCAGCAGGTGGGGACAGTCGAACACTGAAGCTTTCTTT
TRBJ2-3	NA	NA	TRBV5-1	CASSSDTTQYF	TGCGCCAGCAGCTCGGACACTACGCAGTATTTT
TRBJ2-5	NA	NA	TRBV6-5	CASSRTGGTQYF	TGTGCCAGCAGTCGGACCGGGGGGACCCAGTACTTC
TRBJ1-2	NA	NA	TRBV7-2	CASSLNQGVVAYGYTF	TGTGCCAGCAGCTTAAATCAGGGTGTAGTGGCCTATGGCTACACCTTC
TRBJ2-3	NA	TRBD2	TRBV6-1	CASSEGGTSGTSTDTQYF	TGTGCCAGCAGTGAAGGGGGGACTAGCGGTACTAGCACAGATACGCAGTATTTT
TRBJ2-3	NA	NA	TRBV7-8	CASSLGLDMDTQYF	TGTGCCAGCAGCTTGGGACTGGACATGGATACGCAGTATTTT
TRBJ1-6	NA	NA	TRBV19	CASTRDTNSPLHF	TGTGCCAGTACCCGGGACACTAATTCACCCCTCCACTTT
TRBJ2-1	NA	TRBD1	TRBV11-1	CASRRDRVGVDEQFF	TGTGCCAGCAGGAGGGACAGGGTAGGAGTGGATGAGCAGTTCTTC
TRBJ1-4	NA	TRBD1	TRBV10-3	CAISEGGGGNEKLFF	TGTGCCATCAGTGAGGGAGGGGGCGGAAATGAAAAACTGTTTTTT
TRBJ2-7	once	NA	TRBV2	CASRGLGHEQYF	TGTGCCAGCAGGGGACTTGGGCACGAGCAGTACTTC
TRBJ1-2	NA	TRBD1	TRBV7-9	CASSLEGARVGYTF	TGTGCCAGCAGCTTAGAGGGGGCTAGGGTTGGCTACACCTTC
TRBJ1-2	NA	NA	TRBV6-6	CASTPPGSPSYGYTF	TGTGCCAGCACCCCACCCGGGAGCCCTTCCTATGGCTACACCTTC
TRBJ2-1	NA	TRBD2	TRBV7-9	CASSVTSGGNNNEQFF	TGTGCCAGCAGCGTCACTAGCGGGGGGAATAACAATGAGCAGTTCTTC
TRBJ2-1	NA	NA	TRBV7-3	CASSLTLAGEQFF	TGTGCCAGCAGCTTAACTCTAGCTGGTGAGCAGTTCTTC
TRBJ1-3	NA	NA	TRBV30	CAWSVTGISGNTIYF	TGTGCCTGGAGTGTAACAGGAATCTCTGGAAACACCATATATTTT
TRBJ2-2	NA	NA	TRBV7-9	CASSLAGGHLIGELFF	TGTGCCAGCAGCTTAGCGGGGGGGCACCTGATCGGGGAGCTGTTTTTT
TRBJ2-7	NA	TRBD1	TRBV7-2	CASSLGQGSSYEQYF	TGTGCCAGCAGTCTGGGACAGGGGTCCTCATACGAGCAGTACTTC
TRBJ2-1	NA	NA	TRBV2	CASTGEPPSNEQFF	TGTGCCAGCACCGGGGAGCCCCCATCCAATGAGCAGTTCTTC
TRBJ1-2	NA	TRBD1	TRBV7-2	CASSSRGQSGYTF	TGTGCCAGCAGCTCCCGGGGACAGAGTGGCTACACCTTC
TRBJ2-3	NA	NA	TRBV4-3	CASSQGSSRTDTQYF	TGCGCCAGCAGCCAAGGTTCTAGCAGGACAGATACGCAGTATTTT
TRBJ1-1	once	TRBD1	TRBV7-3	CASRPQGGNTEAFF	TGTGCCAGCAGGCCCCAGGGGGGTAACACTGAAGCTTTCTTT
TRBJ1-6	NA	NA	TRBV7-2	CASSTDRDSPLHF	TGTGCCAGCAGCACTGACCGGGATTCACCCCTCCACTTT
TRBJ1-4	many	TRBD1	TRBV7-6	CASSSSTGGSLANEKLFF	TGTGCCAGCAGCTCCTCGACAGGGGGCTCGTTGGCTAATGAAAAACTGTTTTTT
TRBJ2-1	many	TRBD1	TRBV15	CATSRERGSQGVQFF	TGTGCCACCAGCAGAGAGAGGGGGTCACAGGGGGTGCAGTTCTTC
TRBJ2-2	many	TRBD2	TRBV7-6	CASSPRLAENTGELFF	TGTGCCAGCAGCCCCCGACTAGCAGAGAACACCGGGGAGCTGTTTTTT
TRBJ2-1	NA	NA	TRBV2	CASSEGAGVGNEQFF	TGTGCCAGCAGTGAAGGAGCAGGGGTCGGCAATGAGCAGTTCTTC
TRBJ1-2	NA	NA	TRBV5-1	CASSLGPRGGDGYTF	TGCGCCAGCAGCTTGGGGCCCAGGGGCGGTGATGGCTACACCTTC
TRBJ1-2	NA	NA	TRBV7-2	CASSPQDSLTYGYTF	TGTGCCAGCAGCCCCCAGGACAGCTTAACCTATGGCTACACCTTC
TRBJ2-5	NA	NA	TRBV7-6	CASSSTRGNQETQYF	TGTGCCAGCAGCTCAACGAGGGGGAACCAAGAGACCCAGTACTTC
TRBJ1-1	few	NA	TRBV11-2	CASSLGGGPEAFF	TGTGCCAGCAGCTTAGGGGGGGGCCCTGAAGCTTTCTTT
TRBJ1-1	NA	TRBD1	TRBV6-5	CASTPSQGKAFF	TGTGCCAGCACTCCGTCACAGGGGAAAGCTTTCTTT
TRBJ1-2	NA	TRBD1	TRBV19	CASSLTGGQGYTF	TGTGCCAGTAGTCTCACAGGGGGTCAAGGCTACACCTTC
TRBJ2-5	NA	NA	TRBV11-2	CASSLQRTQETQYF	TGTGCCAGCAGCCTCCAGCGGACCCAAGAGACCCAGTACTTC
TRBJ1-6	NA	NA	TRBV2	CASTSRTYNSPLHF	TGTGCCAGCACATCACGGACTTATAATTCACCCCTCCACTTT
TRBJ1-5	NA	TRBD1	TRBV25-1	CARGTGLGNQPQHF	TGTGCCAGGGGGACAGGGTTGGGCAATCAGCCCCAGCATTTT
TRBJ1-2	NA	NA	TRBV6-6	CASTRDTGNYGYTF	TGTGCCAGCACGAGGGACACCGGGAACTATGGCTACACCTTC
TRBJ1-1	NA	NA	TRBV3-1/TRBV3-2	CASSQERDYMNTEAFF	TGTGCCAGCAGCCAAGAGCGGGATTATATGAACACTGAAGCTTTCTTT
TRBJ2-1	NA	TRBD1	TRBV4-1	CASSQPKTGGAVGEQFF	TGCGCCAGCAGCCAACCAAAGACAGGGGGCGCGGTCGGTGAGCAGTTCTTC
TRBJ1-2	once	NA	TRBV12-3/TRBV12-4	CASSPQGLGGYTF	TGTGCCAGCAGCCCACAGGGTCTTGGCGGCTACACCTTC
TRBJ2-3	NA	TRBD2	TRBV7-9	CASSWTSVDTDTQYF	TGTGCCAGCAGCTGGACTAGTGTAGACACAGATACGCAGTATTTT
TRBJ2-7	NA	TRBD1	TRBV18	CASSPLAGQGALRGQYF	TGTGCCAGCTCACCACTTGCGGGACAGGGGGCCCTACGAGGGCAGTACTTC
TRBJ2-1	once	NA	TRBV2	CASSEGQDWLF	TGTGCCAGCAGTGAAGGCCAGGATTGGCTCTTC
TRBJ1-5	few	NA	TRBV6-5	CASSYSWGRGQPQHF	TGTGCCAGCAGTTACTCCTGGGGTCGGGGTCAGCCCCAGCATTTT
TRBJ2-7	once	NA	TRBV27	CASSLGGNEQYF	TGTGCCAGCAGTTTAGGAGGGAACGAGCAGTACTTC
TRBJ2-3	NA	NA	TRBV7-2	CASSLRRGTDTQYF	TGTGCCAGCAGCCTAAGGCGGGGCACAGATACGCAGTATTTT
TRBJ2-1	NA	TRBD1	TRBV6-5	CASSYSDRGPQNEQFF	TGTGCCAGCAGTTACTCTGACAGGGGGCCCCAGAATGAGCAGTTCTTC
TRBJ1-1	few	NA	TRBV7-9	CASSLQALNTEAFF	TGTGCCAGCAGCTTACAGGCCTTGAACACTGAAGCTTTCTTT
TRBJ2-7	NA	NA	TRBV30	CAWSGRAREQYF	TGTGCCTGGAGTGGCAGGGCTCGCGAGCAGTACTTC
TRBJ1-1	NA	NA	TRBV7-3	CASSLQAPRVEGTEAFF	TGTGCCAGCAGCCTACAGGCCCCCAGGGTGGAGGGCACTGAAGCTTTCTTT
TRBJ2-3	NA	NA	TRBV9	CASSVGSRADTQYF	TGTGCCAGCAGCGTAGGCTCCCGAGCAGATACGCAGTATTTT